Included here is one T cell receptor beta chain sequence, with context. The antigen remains undetermined. This specimen comes from a study of identical twins. Points from the study as a whole: Insertions were reduced in abundant cord blood beta clonotypes but not in memory repertoires.

The CDR3 covers 15 residues. Germline CDR1 is DFQATT and CDR2 is SNEGSKA (reference sequence). V shed 2 bases, J shed 6 bases, and the junction held 7 bases outside the gene matches. TCRdb re-called the 5' RACE reads with MiXCR, one entry per CDR3 protein. The sample lists over 500,000 distinct CDR3 sequences, about 20% occurring once. The data were also submitted as part of a second study, on T cells expressing NK-cell markers. As reported in that work: Investigators obtained TCR beta repertoires from sorted CD3+CD56+NKG2C+, CD3+CD56+NKG2C- and CD3+CD56-NKG2C+ T cells.

The TCR sequence derives from a woman aged 18 to 35 in good health. The V call is TRBV20-1, the J call TRBJ2-2; 9 nucleotides align to TRBD2. Input material: CD4+ T cells sorted from blood. The CDR3 DNA sequence: TGCAGTGCTAGACCGGGACTAGCACTACCCGGGGAGCTGTTTTTT. Amino acid sequence: CSARPGLALPGELFF.